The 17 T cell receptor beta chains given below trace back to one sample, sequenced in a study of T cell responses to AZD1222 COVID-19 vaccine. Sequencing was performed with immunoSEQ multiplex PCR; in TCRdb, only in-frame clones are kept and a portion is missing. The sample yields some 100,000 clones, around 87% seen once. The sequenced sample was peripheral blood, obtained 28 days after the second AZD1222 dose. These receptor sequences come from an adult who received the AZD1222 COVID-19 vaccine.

CDR3 loop: CASSPRLRGNNEQFF. Written as DNA, the CDR3 is TGCGCCAGCAGTCCGCGACTGAGGGGGAACAATGAGCAGTTCTTC. The chain joins TRBV10-2 to TRBJ2-1, with TRBD1 as a possible D gene (6 bases). Trimming stripped 5 bases from V and 5 bases from J, with 16 bases between. Germline CDR1 and CDR2: WSHSY and SAAADI. The CDR3 length is 15 residues.

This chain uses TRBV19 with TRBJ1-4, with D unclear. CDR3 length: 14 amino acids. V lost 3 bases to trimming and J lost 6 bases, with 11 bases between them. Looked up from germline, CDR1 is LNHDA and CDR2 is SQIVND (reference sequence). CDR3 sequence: CASSIGPGHEKLFF. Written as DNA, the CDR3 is TGTGCCAGTAGTATCGGTCCAGGTCATGAAAAACTGTTTTTT. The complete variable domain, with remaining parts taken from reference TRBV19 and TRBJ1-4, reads DGGITQSPKYLFRKEGQNVTLSCEQNLNHDAMYWYRQDPGQGLRLIYYSQIVNDFQKGDIAEGYSVSREKKESFPLTVTSAQKNPTAFYLCASSIGPGHEKLFFGSGTQLSVL.

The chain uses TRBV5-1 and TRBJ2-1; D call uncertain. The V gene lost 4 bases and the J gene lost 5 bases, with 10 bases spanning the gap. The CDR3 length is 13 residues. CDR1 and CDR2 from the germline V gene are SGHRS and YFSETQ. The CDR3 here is CASSIFGNNEQFF. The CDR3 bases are TGCGCCAGCAGCATCTTTGGAAACAATGAGCAGTTCTTC.

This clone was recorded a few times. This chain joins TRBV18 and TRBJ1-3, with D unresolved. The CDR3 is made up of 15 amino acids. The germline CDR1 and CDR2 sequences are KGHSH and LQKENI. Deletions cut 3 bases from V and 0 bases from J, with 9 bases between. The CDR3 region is CASSPQQSSGNTIYF. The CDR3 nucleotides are TGTGCCAGCTCACCCCAACAGAGCTCTGGAAACACCATATATTTT.

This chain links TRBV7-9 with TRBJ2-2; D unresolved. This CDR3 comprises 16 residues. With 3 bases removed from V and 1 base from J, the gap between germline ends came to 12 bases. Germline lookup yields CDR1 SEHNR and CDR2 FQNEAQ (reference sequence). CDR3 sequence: CASSLYVWENTGELFF. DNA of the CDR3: TGTGCCAGCAGCTTGTACGTCTGGGAGAACACCGGGGAGCTGTTTTTT.

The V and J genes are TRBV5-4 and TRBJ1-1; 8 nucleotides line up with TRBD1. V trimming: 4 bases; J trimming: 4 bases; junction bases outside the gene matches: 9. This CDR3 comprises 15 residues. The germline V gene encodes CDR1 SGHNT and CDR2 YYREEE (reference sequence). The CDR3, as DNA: TGTGCCAGCAGCCGCAGCGACAGGGGTAGCACTGAAGCTTTCTTT. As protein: CASSRSDRGSTEAFF.

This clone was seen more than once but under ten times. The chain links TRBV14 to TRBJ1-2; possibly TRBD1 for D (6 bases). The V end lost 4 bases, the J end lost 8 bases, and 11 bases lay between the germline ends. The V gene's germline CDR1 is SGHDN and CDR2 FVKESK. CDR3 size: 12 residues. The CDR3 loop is CASSLGTYGYTF. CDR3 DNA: TGTGCCAGCAGCCTGGGGACATACGGCTACACCTTC.

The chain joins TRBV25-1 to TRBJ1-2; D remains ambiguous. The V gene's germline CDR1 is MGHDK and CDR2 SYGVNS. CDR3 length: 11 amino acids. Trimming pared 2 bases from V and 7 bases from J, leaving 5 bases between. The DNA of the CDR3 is TGTGCCAGCAGTGAAGGCTTTGGCTACACCTTC. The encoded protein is CASSEGFGYTF.

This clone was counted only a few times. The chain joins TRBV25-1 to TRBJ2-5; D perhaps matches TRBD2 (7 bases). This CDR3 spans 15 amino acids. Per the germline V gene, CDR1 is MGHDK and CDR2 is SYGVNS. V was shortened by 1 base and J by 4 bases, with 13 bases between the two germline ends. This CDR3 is CASSEWRGQLETQYF. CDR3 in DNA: TGTGCCAGCAGTGAATGGCGGGGGCAACTAGAGACCCAGTACTTC.

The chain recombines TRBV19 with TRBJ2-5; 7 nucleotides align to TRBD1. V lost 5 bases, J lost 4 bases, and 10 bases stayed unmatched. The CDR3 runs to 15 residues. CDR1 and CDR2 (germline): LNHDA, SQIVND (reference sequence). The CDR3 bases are TGTGCCAGTAGTGAGGGGGCGCGACATAGAGAGACCCAGTACTTC. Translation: CASSEGARHRETQYF.

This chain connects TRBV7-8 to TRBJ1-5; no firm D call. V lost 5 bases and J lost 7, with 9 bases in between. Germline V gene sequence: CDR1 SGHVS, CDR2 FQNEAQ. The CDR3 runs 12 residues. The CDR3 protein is CASSPAQQPQHF. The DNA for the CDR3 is TGTGCCAGCAGCCCCGCTCAGCAGCCCCAGCATTTT.

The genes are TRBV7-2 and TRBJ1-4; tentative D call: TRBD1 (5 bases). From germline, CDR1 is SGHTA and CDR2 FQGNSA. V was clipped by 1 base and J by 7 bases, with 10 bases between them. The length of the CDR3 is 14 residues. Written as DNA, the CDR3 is TGTGCCAGCAGCTTAGGAGGGGTACGTGAAAAACTGTTTTTT. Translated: CASSLGGVREKLFF.

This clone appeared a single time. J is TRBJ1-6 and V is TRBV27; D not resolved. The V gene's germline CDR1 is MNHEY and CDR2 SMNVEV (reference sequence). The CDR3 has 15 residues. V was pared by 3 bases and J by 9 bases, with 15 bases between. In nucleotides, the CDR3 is TGTGCCAGCAGTTTTGACGCTCCCAAGGGTTCACCCCTCCACTTT. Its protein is CASSFDAPKGSPLHF.

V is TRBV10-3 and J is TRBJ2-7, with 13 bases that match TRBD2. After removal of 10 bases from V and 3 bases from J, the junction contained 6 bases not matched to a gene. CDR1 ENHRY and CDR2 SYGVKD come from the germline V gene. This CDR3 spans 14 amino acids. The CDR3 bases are TGTGCCACCAGGACTAGCGGGAGCGTCTACGAGCAGTACTTC. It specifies CATRTSGSVYEQYF.

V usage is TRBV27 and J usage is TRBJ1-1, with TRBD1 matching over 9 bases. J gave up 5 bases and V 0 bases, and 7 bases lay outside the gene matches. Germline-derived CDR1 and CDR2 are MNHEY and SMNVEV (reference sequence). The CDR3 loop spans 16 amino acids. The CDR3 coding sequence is TGTGCCAGCAGTTTATCACAGGGGGCAGTGGGTACTGAAGCTTTCTTT. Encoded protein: CASSLSQGAVGTEAFF.

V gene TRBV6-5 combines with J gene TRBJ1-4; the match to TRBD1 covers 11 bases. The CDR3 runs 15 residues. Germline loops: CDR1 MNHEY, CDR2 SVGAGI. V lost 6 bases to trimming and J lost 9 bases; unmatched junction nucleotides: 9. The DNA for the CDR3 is TGTGCCAGCAGCAGGACCGGGACAGGGGGACAAAAACTGTTTTTT. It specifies CASSRTGTGGQKLFF.

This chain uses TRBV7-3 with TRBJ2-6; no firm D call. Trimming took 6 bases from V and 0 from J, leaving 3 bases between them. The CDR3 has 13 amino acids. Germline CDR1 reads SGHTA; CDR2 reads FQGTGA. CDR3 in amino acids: CASRSSGANVLTF. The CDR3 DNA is TGTGCCAGCAGGAGCTCTGGGGCCAACGTCCTGACTTTC.